The 28 T cell receptor beta chains below were found in one sample sequenced in a study of OX40 agonist ivuxolimab in advanced cancers. Sequencing was performed with immunoSEQ multiplex PCR; in TCRdb, only in-frame clones are kept and a portion is missing. Of roughly 71,000 clones in the sample, about 79% were seen once. The material was CD4+ or CD8+ T cells sorted from blood, obtained in a trial of the OX40 agonist ivuxolimab. The source is an adult with an advanced solid tumor such as melanoma, head and neck, liver or kidney cancer.

In its sample, this clone was seen once. The chain joins TRBV28 to TRBJ1-2, with D possibly matching TRBD1 (5 bases). The length of the CDR3 is 14 residues. V lost 6 bases and J lost 2, with 13 bases in between. Germline CDR1 and CDR2: MDHEN and SYDVKM. The CDR3 loop is CASSGPKGNYGYTF. CDR3 DNA sequence: TGTGCCAGCAGCGGACCAAAGGGGAACTATGGCTACACCTTC.

The chain employs TRBV6-5 and TRBJ2-7; D may be TRBD2 (6 bases). V was clipped by 6 bases and J by 1 base, with 16 bases between them. The germline gives CDR1 MNHEY, CDR2 SVGAGI. CDR3 length equals 15 residues. The CDR3 coding sequence is TGTGCCAGCAGCTTAGCGGAAGGCCCTTCCTACGAGCAGTACTTC. Amino acids: CASSLAEGPSYEQYF.

The chain recombines TRBV29-1 with TRBJ2-3; perhaps TRBD1 as D (6 bases). The CDR3 consists of 16 residues. The germline gives CDR1 SQVTM, CDR2 ANQGSEA. V was clipped by 2 bases and J by 3 bases, with 18 bases between them. The CDR3 DNA reads as TGCAGCGTTGAAAAGGGGGACCGAACGGGGACAGATACGCAGTATTTT. It yields the protein CSVEKGDRTGTDTQYF.

V is TRBV7-9 and J is TRBJ2-7; D gene unclear. The CDR3 covers 13 residues. Looked up from germline, CDR1 is SEHNR and CDR2 is FQNEAQ (reference sequence). V lost 8 bases and J 1 base, leaving 12 bases between the germline ends. The CDR3 bases are TGTGCCAGCGGGCTGGAACTTTCCTACGAGCAGTACTTC. Translating it yields CASGLELSYEQYF.

The chain links TRBV4-3 to TRBJ1-5; TRBD1 might be the D (6 bases). With 0 bases removed from V and 11 bases from J, the gap between germline ends came to 11 bases. The germline CDR1 and CDR2 sequences are LGHNA and YSLEER. This CDR3 has 13 amino acids. In nucleotides, the CDR3 is TGCGCCAGCAGCCAAGACCGGGCAGGGGCCCAGCATTTT. Its protein is CASSQDRAGAQHF.

V gene TRBV6-1 combines with J gene TRBJ2-7; weak D call: TRBD1 (5 bases). Between the trimmed V and J ends, which lost 4 bases and 2 bases, there was a span of 15 bases. This CDR3 contains 15 residues. Germline assignment: CDR1 MNHNS and CDR2 SASEGT. The CDR3 DNA reads as TGTGCCAGCAGTGGATACAGGACGACCACCTACGAGCAGTACTTC. Translated: CASSGYRTTTYEQYF.

This chain uses TRBV16 with TRBJ2-7; no definite D call. Trimming stripped 1 base from V and 5 bases from J, with 9 bases between. This CDR3 is 13 amino acids long. Germline V lookup: CDR1 KGHSY, CDR2 FQNENV. DNA for the CDR3: TGTGCCAGCAGCCAATATAGTGAGGACGAGCAGTACTTC. Translating it yields CASSQYSEDEQYF.

The V call is TRBV28, the J call TRBJ2-3, with 12 nucleotides matching TRBD2. The germline V gene encodes CDR1 MDHEN and CDR2 SYDVKM. The CDR3 contains 16 residues. Trimming removed 5 bases from V and 11 bases from J; junction bases left unmatched: 14. The DNA for the CDR3 is TGTGCCAGCAGTCCCAACGAGGGACTAGCGGGCCCCTTGCAGTATTTT. This encodes CASSPNEGLAGPLQYF.

The chain carries TRBV6-6 and TRBJ1-4, with D possibly matching TRBD1 (6 bases). Deletions cut 6 bases from V and 12 bases from J, with 17 bases between. Germline V gene lookup returns CDR1 MNHNY and CDR2 SVGAGI (reference sequence). The CDR3 is 13 amino acids. In DNA, the CDR3 is TGTGCCAGCAGGGGTACAGGGACGGCTGAACTGTTTTTT. It encodes CASRGTGTAELFF.

The rearrangement joins TRBV27 to TRBJ1-6, with D possibly matching TRBD1 (5 bases). V shed 2 bases and J shed 10 bases, with 12 bases lying between them. The CDR3 is 14 amino acids. Germline CDR1 is MNHEY and CDR2 is SMNVEV (reference sequence). The CDR3 region has the DNA TGTGCCAGCAGTTTAGGGGGGAGATGGTCACCCCTCCACTTT. Translating it yields CASSLGGRWSPLHF.

V is TRBV25-1 and J is TRBJ2-7; D possibly corresponds to TRBD1 (6 bases). The germline CDR1 and CDR2 sequences are MGHDK and SYGVNS. Trimming removed 4 bases at V and 0 bases at J, with 10 bases between. CDR3 length: 14 amino acids. Here the CDR3 reads CASSAGDASYEQYF. CDR3 coding DNA: TGTGCCAGCAGTGCAGGGGACGCCTCCTACGAGCAGTACTTC.

J is TRBJ2-6 and V is TRBV7-2, with D hard to call. V was pared by 2 bases and J by 1 base, with 6 bases between. There are 15 residues in the CDR3. Germline CDR1 SGHTA, CDR2 FQGNSA. The CDR3 nucleotides are TGTGCCAGCAGCTTACAGGCTTCTGGGGCCAACGTCCTGACTTTC. Translation: CASSLQASGANVLTF.

The rearrangement uses TRBV20-1 and TRBJ2-1, with TRBD2 identical over 10 bases. Germline loops: CDR1 DFQATT, CDR2 SNEGSKA (reference sequence). With V trimmed by 3 bases and J by 11 bases, 1 base remained unmatched. There are 11 residues in the CDR3. The CDR3 DNA follows: TGCAGTGCTAGGACTAGCGGGCAGCAGTTCTTC. Its translation: CSARTSGQQFF.

The J gene is TRBJ1-1, the V gene TRBV28; no reliable D call. The CDR3 sequence is 13 residues long. Germline loops: CDR1 MDHEN, CDR2 SYDVKM. V was pared by 6 bases and J by 5 bases, with 13 bases between. CDR3 bases: TGTGCCAGCAGCCCTAGTCCCCGAACTGAAGCTTTCTTT. Its translation: CASSPSPRTEAFF.

As concerns this clone: Other DNA sequences in the same sample also yield this CDR3. V is TRBV7-8 and J is TRBJ2-7; D is ambiguous. V shed 1 base and J shed 0 bases, with 7 bases lying between them. Germline V lookup: CDR1 SGHVS, CDR2 FQNEAQ. The CDR3 has 14 residues. CDR3 loop: CASSLVRSSYEQYF. CDR3 in DNA: TGTGCCAGCAGCTTAGTCAGAAGCTCCTACGAGCAGTACTTC.

This rearrangement joins TRBV6-5 to TRBJ2-7; 7 bases fit TRBD2. V shed 0 bases, J shed 12 bases, and the junction held 8 bases outside the gene matches. The CDR3 has 13 residues. Germline CDR1 MNHEY, CDR2 SVGAGI. The CDR3 is CASSYSPGGLGYF. The CDR3 DNA reads TGTGCCAGCAGTTACTCCCCCGGGGGGTTGGGGTACTTC.

V is TRBV7-2 and J is TRBJ2-2; D may be TRBD1 or TRBD2 (5 bases each). From germline, CDR1 is SGHTA and CDR2 FQGNSA. The CDR3 contains 14 residues. V was trimmed by 3 bases and J by 4 bases, leaving 9 bases between them. The CDR3 protein is CASSFQGTTGELFF. CDR3 DNA sequence: TGTGCCAGCAGCTTTCAAGGGACCACCGGGGAGCTGTTTTTT. The full variable domain, completed using reference TRBV7-2 and TRBJ2-2, is GAGVSQSPSNKVTEKGKDVELRCDPISGHTALYWYRQSLGQGLEFLIYFQGNSAPDKSGLPSDRFSAERTGGSVSTLTIQRTQQEDSAVYLCASSFQGTTGELFFGEGSRLTVL.

The chain recombines TRBV29-1 with TRBJ2-1; D is unresolved. Per germline, CDR1 SQVTM and CDR2 ANQGSEA. The length of the CDR3 is 12 residues. The V gene lost 8 bases and the J gene lost 2 bases, with 10 bases spanning the gap. This chain's CDR3 is CSLSLTYNEQFF. As DNA, the CDR3 is TGCAGCCTTTCTCTAACCTACAATGAGCAGTTCTTC.

Only one count was recorded for this clone. The chain recombines TRBV19 with TRBJ1-2; D ambiguous. CDR1 LNHDA and CDR2 SQIVND come from the germline V gene (reference sequence). CDR3 size: 13 residues. Trimming shortened V by 2 bases and J by 11 bases, and 15 bases separated the two germline ends. The CDR3 sequence: CASSINGRPQYTF. The DNA of the CDR3 is TGTGCCAGTAGTATAAATGGACGGCCCCAGTACACCTTC.

The rearrangement joins TRBV9 to TRBJ2-2, with D tentatively TRBD1 or TRBD2 (5 bases each). The CDR3 loop spans 19 amino acids. Germline V CDR1 and CDR2: SGDLS, YYNGEE. V gave up 2 bases and J gave up 1 base, with 21 bases separating them. The chain's CDR3 is CASSVSGQVGRMNTGELFF. The DNA for the CDR3 is TGTGCCAGCAGCGTCAGCGGACAAGTCGGGCGGATGAACACCGGGGAGCTGTTTTTT.

V is TRBV6-5 and J is TRBJ2-3; a possible D gene is TRBD2 (5 bases). The CDR3 runs 15 residues. Germline CDR1 is MNHEY and CDR2 is SVGAGI. Trimming cost V 10 bases and J 0 bases, with 17 bases left between them. CDR3 sequence reads: CATLESSGSTDTQYF. Written as DNA, the CDR3 is TGTGCCACCTTAGAATCCAGCGGTAGCACAGATACGCAGTATTTT.

As to this clone: The junction departs from germline at one end; a sequencing error may be responsible. J is TRBJ2-1 and V is TRBV19, with TRBD2 matching over 8 bases. This CDR3 spans 15 amino acids. The germline gives CDR1 LNHDA, CDR2 SQIVND (reference sequence). CDR3 in amino acids: CASSRPREGRNEQFF. The CDR3 coding sequence is TGTGCTAGTAGTCGTCCACGGGAGGGTAGAAATGAGCAGTTCTTC.

CDR3 nucleotide sequence: TGCGCCAGCAGCTCGTCCCCTGGTGGGCCCGGGGCCTCCTACGAGCAGTACTTC. Its protein product is CASSSSPGGPGASYEQYF. The chain is built from TRBV5-1 and TRBJ2-7; D may be TRBD1 or TRBD2 (5 bases each). CDR1 is SGHRS and CDR2 is YFSETQ in the germline V gene. This CDR3 contains 18 residues. With 3 bases removed from V and 0 bases from J, the gap between germline ends came to 22 bases.

This clone is classed as medium-sized. CDR3 in amino acids: CASKGLAASYEQYF. The CDR3 coding sequence is TGTGCCAGCAAGGGACTAGCGGCTTCCTACGAGCAGTACTTC. The rearrangement uses TRBV7-2 and TRBJ2-7; 11 bases match TRBD2. This CDR3 has 14 residues. The germline gives CDR1 SGHTA, CDR2 FQGNSA. The junction had 3 bases not matched to a gene; V was cut back by 7 bases and J by 1 base.

CDR3 residues: CASSEGRGPETQYF. CDR3 nucleotide sequence: TGTGCCAGCAGTGAAGGCAGGGGGCCGGAGACCCAGTACTTC. This chain links TRBV2 with TRBJ2-5; 8 bases map to TRBD1. With V trimmed by 1 base and J by 5 bases, 3 bases remained unmatched. The length of the CDR3 is 14 residues. Per germline, CDR1 SNHLY and CDR2 FYNNEI.

This rearrangement joins TRBV6-5 to TRBJ2-1; D is perhaps TRBD1 or TRBD2 (5 bases each). CDR1 MNHEY and CDR2 SVGAGI come from the germline V gene. Between the trimmed V and J ends, which lost 8 bases and 5 bases, there was a span of 13 bases. The CDR3 has 13 amino acids. CDR3: CASRRGVHNEQFF. For the CDR3, the DNA is TGTGCCAGCCGCCGAGGGGTCCACAATGAGCAGTTCTTC.

This clone was detected only once. V usage is TRBV7-2 and J usage is TRBJ2-3; D may match TRBD1 or TRBD2 (5 bases each). The germline CDR1 and CDR2 sequences are SGHTA and FQGNSA. The ends were cut back, 7 bases at V and 2 bases at J, with 13 bases in the middle. This CDR3 comprises 14 residues. The CDR3 is CASKPGPLTDTQYF. CDR3 bases: TGTGCCAGCAAGCCGGGACCACTCACAGATACGCAGTATTTT.

The gene calls are TRBV7-9 and TRBJ2-7; D not resolved. The V end was cut by 6 bases, the J end by 4 bases, with 7 bases between. Germline V gene sequence: CDR1 SEHNR, CDR2 FQNEAQ (reference sequence). The CDR3 spans 11 residues. CDR3: CASSRQYEQYF. DNA for the CDR3: TGTGCCAGCAGTCGTCAATACGAGCAGTACTTC.